One and the same sample provided the 5 T cell receptor beta chains below, sequenced in a study of blood T cells in healthy people across ages. Together with a sample-barcoded 5' primer, a J-beta primer mix was included in a second PCR lasting roughly 6 to 12 cycles. MiXCR, applied by TCRdb to the 5' RACE reads, yields one record per CDR3 protein. The table records approximately 780,000 distinct CDR3 sequences, roughly 25% of them present only once. The data were also submitted as part of a second study, on T cells of mothers and their children.

Source material: blood. All receptors come from a boy aged 5 to 17 in good health.

V and J are TRBV20-1 and TRBJ1-6, with a possible D match to TRBD1 (5 bases). The CDR3 length is 16 residues. V was trimmed by 0 bases and J by 2 bases, leaving 11 bases between them. Germline CDR1 reads DFQATT; CDR2 reads SNEGSKA (reference sequence). The DNA of the CDR3 is TGCAGTGCTAGAGAAAGACAGAACCCCTATAATTCACCCCTCCACTTT. Protein: CSARERQNPYNSPLHF.

There are a few counts of this clonotype. The chain joins TRBV9 to TRBJ2-5; 7 nucleotides agree with TRBD1. The J call is uncertain, as TRBJ2-7 better fits the DNA end. The CDR3 sequence is 17 residues long. CDR1 and CDR2 from the germline V gene are SGDLS and YYNGEE. In DNA form, the CDR3 reads TGTGCCAGCAGCGTAGAGGGCCCATGGGGACAGCCCTACGAGCAGTACTTC. Translation gives CASSVEGPWGQPYEQYF.

The V gene is TRBV6-5, the J gene TRBJ2-5, with D perhaps assigned TRBD1 or TRBD2 (6 bases each). Near its end, the DNA agrees better with TRBJ2-7, so the J call may be wrong. The CDR3 spans 13 residues. CDR1 MNHEY and CDR2 SVGAGI come from the germline V gene. The CDR3 loop reads CASSKGGGYEQYF. The DNA for the CDR3 is TGTGCCAGCAGTAAGGGGGGCGGGTACGAGCAGTACTTC.

The rearrangement links TRBV28 to TRBJ1-2; weak D call: TRBD1 (5 bases). V lost 6 bases and J 11 bases, leaving 16 bases between the germline ends. The CDR3 extends over 12 amino acids. CDR1 is MDHEN, CDR2 SYDVKM, per germline. DNA of the CDR3: TGTGCCAGCAGCCGAGGACAATTGTGGTACACCTTC. Translating gives CASSRGQLWYTF.

This clonotype has more than one count but fewer than ten. The V and J genes are TRBV12-3 or TRBV12-4 and TRBJ1-5; TRBD1 agrees at 11 bases. V shed 2 bases and J 6 bases; nucleotides not matched to a gene: 3. The CDR3 extends over 15 amino acids. The CDR3 DNA sequence: TGTGCCAGCAGTTTAACCGGGACAGGGGGTCAGCCCCAGCATTTT. Amino acids: CASSLTGTGGQPQHF.